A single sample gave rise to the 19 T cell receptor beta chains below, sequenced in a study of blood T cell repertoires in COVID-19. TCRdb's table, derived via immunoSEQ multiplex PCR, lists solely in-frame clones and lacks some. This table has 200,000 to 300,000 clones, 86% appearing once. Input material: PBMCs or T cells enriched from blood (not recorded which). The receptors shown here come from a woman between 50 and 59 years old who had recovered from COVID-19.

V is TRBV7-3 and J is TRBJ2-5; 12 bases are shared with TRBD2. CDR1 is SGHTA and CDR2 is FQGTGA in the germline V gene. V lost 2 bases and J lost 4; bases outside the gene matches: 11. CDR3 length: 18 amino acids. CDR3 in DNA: TGTGCCAGCAGCTTAGGATCCCTAGCGGGGGGGCCGGGAGAGACCCAGTACTTC. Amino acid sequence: CASSLGSLAGGPGETQYF.

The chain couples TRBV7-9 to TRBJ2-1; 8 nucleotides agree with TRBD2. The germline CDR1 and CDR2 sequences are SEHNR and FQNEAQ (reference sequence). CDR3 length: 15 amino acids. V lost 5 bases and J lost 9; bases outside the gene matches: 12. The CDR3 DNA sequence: TGTGCCAGCAGCCCTACAGCGGGGGTTAGGAGTGAGCAGTTCTTC. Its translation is CASSPTAGVRSEQFF.

The CDR3 loop reads CASSSAYSTGTEAFF. The DNA for the CDR3 is TGTGCCAGCAGCTCCGCCTATTCGACGGGAACTGAAGCTTTCTTT. The chain recombines TRBV7-3 with TRBJ1-1; no clear D. The CDR3 length is 15 residues. CDR1 is SGHTA, CDR2 FQGTGA, per germline. V lost 4 bases, J lost 5 bases, and 17 bases lay in between.

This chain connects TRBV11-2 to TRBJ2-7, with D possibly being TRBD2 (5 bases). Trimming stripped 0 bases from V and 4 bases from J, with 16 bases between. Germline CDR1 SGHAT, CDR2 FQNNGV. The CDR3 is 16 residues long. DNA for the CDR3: TGTGCCAGCAGCTTAGATCCGGCGGGTTCAAGTTACGAGCAGTACTTC. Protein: CASSLDPAGSSYEQYF.

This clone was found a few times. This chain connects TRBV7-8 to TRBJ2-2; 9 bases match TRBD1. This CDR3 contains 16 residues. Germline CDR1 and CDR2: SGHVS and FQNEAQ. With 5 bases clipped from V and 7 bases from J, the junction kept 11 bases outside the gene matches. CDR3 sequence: CASSRRDRADHGELFF. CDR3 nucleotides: TGTGCCAGCAGCCGCCGGGACAGGGCGGACCACGGGGAGCTGTTTTTT.

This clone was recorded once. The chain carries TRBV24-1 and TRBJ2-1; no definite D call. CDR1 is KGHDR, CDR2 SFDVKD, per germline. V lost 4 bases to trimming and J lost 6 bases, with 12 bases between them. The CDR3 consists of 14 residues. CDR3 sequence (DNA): TGTGCCACCAGTGACCCCCCCGCGGCCAATGAGCAGTTCTTC. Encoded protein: CATSDPPAANEQFF.

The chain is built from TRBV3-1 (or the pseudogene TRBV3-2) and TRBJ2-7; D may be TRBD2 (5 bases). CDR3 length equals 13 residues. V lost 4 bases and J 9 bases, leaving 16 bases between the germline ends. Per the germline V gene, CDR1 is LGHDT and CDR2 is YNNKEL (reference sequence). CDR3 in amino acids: CASSLLASPAQYF. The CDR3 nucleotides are TGTGCCAGCAGCCTCCTAGCTTCCCCAGCGCAGTACTTC.

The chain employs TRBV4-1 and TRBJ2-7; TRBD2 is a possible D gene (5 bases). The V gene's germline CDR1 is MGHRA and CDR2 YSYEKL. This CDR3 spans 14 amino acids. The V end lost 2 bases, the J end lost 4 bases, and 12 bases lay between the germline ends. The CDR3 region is CASSQKDWEYEQYF. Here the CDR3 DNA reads TGCGCCAGCAGCCAAAAGGACTGGGAGTACGAGCAGTACTTC.

DNA for the CDR3: TGCGCCAGCATGGGGCTAGCGGGATACGAGCAGTACTTC. Its translation is CASMGLAGYEQYF. The V call is TRBV10-2, the J call TRBJ2-7, with 9 bases that match TRBD2. This CDR3 spans 13 amino acids. The germline CDR1 and CDR2 sequences are WSHSY and SAAADI. J gave up 4 bases and V 7 bases, and 5 bases lay outside the gene matches.

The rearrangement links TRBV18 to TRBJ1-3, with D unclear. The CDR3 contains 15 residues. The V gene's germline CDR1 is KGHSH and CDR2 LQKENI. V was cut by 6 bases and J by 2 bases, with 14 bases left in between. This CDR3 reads CASSPAAGTGNTIYF. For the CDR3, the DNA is TGTGCCAGCTCCCCTGCGGCGGGGACTGGAAACACCATATATTTT.

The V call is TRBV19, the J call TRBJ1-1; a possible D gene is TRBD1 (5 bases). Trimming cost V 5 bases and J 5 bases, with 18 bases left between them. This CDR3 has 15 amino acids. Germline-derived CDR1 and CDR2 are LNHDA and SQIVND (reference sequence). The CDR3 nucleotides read TGTGCCAGTAGTCTGGACCCCAGGGCTGGGACTGAAGCTTTCTTT. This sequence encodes CASSLDPRAGTEAFF.

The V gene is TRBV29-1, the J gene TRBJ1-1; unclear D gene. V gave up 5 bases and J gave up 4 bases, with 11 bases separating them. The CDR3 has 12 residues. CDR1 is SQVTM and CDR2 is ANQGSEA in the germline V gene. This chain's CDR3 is CSVTRPPTEAFF. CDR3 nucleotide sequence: TGCAGCGTTACTAGACCCCCCACTGAAGCTTTCTTT.

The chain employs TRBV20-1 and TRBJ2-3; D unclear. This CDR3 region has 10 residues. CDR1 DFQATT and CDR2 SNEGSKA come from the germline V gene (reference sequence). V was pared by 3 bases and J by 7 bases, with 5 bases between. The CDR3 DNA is TGCAGTGCTAGGGAGAATACGCAGTATTTT. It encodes CSARENTQYF.

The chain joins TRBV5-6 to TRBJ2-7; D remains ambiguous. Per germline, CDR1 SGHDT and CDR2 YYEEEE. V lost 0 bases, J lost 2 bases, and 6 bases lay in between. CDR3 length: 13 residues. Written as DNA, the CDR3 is TGTGCCAGCAGCTTGGGCACAACCTACGAGCAGTACTTC. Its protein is CASSLGTTYEQYF.

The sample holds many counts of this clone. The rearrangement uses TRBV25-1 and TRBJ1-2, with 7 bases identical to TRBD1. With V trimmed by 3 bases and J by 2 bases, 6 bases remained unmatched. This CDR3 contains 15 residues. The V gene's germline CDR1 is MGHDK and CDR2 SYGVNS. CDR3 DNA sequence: TGTGCCAGCAGTGATTCGGGGACAGCCAACTATGGCTACACCTTC. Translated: CASSDSGTANYGYTF.

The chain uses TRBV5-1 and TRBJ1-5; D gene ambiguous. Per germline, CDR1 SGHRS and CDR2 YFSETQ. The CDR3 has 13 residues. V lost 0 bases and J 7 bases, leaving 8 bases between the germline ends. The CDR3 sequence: CASSLGANQPQHF. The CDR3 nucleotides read TGCGCCAGCAGCTTGGGGGCCAACCAGCCCCAGCATTTT.

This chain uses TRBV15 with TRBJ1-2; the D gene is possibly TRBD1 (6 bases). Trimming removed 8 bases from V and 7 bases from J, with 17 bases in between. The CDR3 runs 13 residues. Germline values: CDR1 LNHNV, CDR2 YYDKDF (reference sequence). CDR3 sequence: CATGYTGMSGYTF. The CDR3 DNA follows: TGTGCCACCGGGTACACAGGGATGAGTGGCTACACCTTC.

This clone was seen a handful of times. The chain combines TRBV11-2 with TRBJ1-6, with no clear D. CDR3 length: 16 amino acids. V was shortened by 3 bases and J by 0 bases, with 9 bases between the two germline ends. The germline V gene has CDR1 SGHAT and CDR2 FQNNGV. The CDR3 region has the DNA TGTGCCAGCAGCTTGAGGTCCAGCTCCTATAATTCACCCCTCCACTTT. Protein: CASSLRSSSYNSPLHF. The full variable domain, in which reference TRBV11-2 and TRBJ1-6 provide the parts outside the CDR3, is EAGVAQSPRYKIIEKRQSVAFWCNPISGHATLYWYQQILGQGPKLLIQFQNNGVVDDSQLPKDRFSAERLKGVDSTLKIQPAKLEDSAVYLCASSLRSSSYNSPLHFGNGTRLTVT.

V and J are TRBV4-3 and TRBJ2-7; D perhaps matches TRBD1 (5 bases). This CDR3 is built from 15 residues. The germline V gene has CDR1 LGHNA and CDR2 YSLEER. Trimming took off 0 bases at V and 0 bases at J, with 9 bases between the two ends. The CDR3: CASSQEGQSSYEQYF. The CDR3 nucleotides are TGCGCCAGCAGCCAAGAGGGGCAGAGCTCCTACGAGCAGTACTTC.